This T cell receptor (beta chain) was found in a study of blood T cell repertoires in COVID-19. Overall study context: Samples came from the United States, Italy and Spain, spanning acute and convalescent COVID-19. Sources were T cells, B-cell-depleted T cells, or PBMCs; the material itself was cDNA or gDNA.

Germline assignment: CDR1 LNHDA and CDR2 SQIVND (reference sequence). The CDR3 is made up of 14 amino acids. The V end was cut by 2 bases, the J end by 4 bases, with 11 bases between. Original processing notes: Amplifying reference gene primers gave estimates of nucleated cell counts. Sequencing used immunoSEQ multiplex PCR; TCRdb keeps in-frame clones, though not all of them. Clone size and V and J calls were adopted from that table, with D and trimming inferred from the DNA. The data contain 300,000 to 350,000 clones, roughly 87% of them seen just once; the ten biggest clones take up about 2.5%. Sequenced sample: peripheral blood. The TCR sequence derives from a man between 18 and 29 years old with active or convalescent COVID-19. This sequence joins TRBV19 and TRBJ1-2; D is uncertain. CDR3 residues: CASSIFGPAYGYTF. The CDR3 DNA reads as TGTGCCAGTAGTATATTTGGGCCGGCCTATGGCTACACCTTC.